The 27 T cell receptor beta chains given below trace back to one sample, sequenced in a study of OX40 agonist ivuxolimab in advanced cancers. TCRdb's table, derived via immunoSEQ multiplex PCR, lists solely in-frame clones and lacks some. The sample includes tens of thousands of clones, about nine tenths of them seen just once. The input for sequencing was CD4+ or CD8+ T cells sorted from blood, taken in a trial of the OX40 agonist ivuxolimab. Receptors originate from an adult with an advanced solid tumor such as melanoma, head and neck, liver or kidney cancer.

V and J are TRBV5-5 and TRBJ1-1, with no clear D. The CDR3 is 13 amino acids. V lost 2 bases and J 0 bases, leaving 5 bases between the germline ends. Germline values: CDR1 SGHKS, CDR2 YYEKEE (reference sequence). DNA for the CDR3: TGTGCCAGCAGCTTATTTGTGAACACTGAAGCTTTCTTT. This sequence encodes CASSLFVNTEAFF.

In DNA form, the CDR3 reads TGCGCCAGCAGTGAGTCCCACCTTGCCTCTGGAAACACCATATATTTT. It is translated as CASSESHLASGNTIYF. This chain connects TRBV10-1 to TRBJ1-3; no clear D. This CDR3 has 16 amino acids. The germline V and J ends were trimmed by 0 bases and 0 bases, with 9 bases remaining between them. Germline-derived CDR1 and CDR2 are WNHNN and SYGVQD (reference sequence).

The chain is built from TRBV5-8 and TRBJ2-7; D might be TRBD2 (6 bases). Trimming took off 2 bases at V and 7 bases at J, with 13 bases between the two ends. This CDR3 has 13 amino acids. Germline CDR1 is SGHTS and CDR2 is YDEGEE. CDR3 amino acids: CASSFTSSPEQYF. As DNA, the CDR3 is TGTGCCAGCAGCTTTACTAGCTCTCCTGAGCAGTACTTC. Looking up the rest from reference TRBV5-8 and TRBJ2-7 gives the full variable domain: EAGVTQSPTHLIKTRGQQATLRCSPISGHTSVYWYQQALGLGLQFLLWYDEGEERNRGNFPPRFSGRQFPNYSSELNVNALELEDSALYLCASSFTSSPEQYFGPGTRLTVT.

The chain carries TRBV10-3 and TRBJ2-1, with 9 bases that match TRBD2. From germline, CDR1 is ENHRY and CDR2 SYGVKD. This CDR3 has 15 residues. Trimming removed 2 bases from V and 5 bases from J; junction bases left unmatched: 4. The CDR3 loop is CAISEVAGDHNEQFF. The CDR3, as DNA: TGTGCCATCAGTGAGGTAGCGGGAGACCACAATGAGCAGTTCTTC.

The chain links TRBV27 to TRBJ1-4; weak D call: TRBD1 (5 bases). Trimming removed 6 bases at V and 0 bases at J, with 8 bases between. Germline loops: CDR1 MNHEY, CDR2 SMNVEV (reference sequence). This CDR3 is built from 14 residues. DNA for the CDR3: TGTGCCAGCAGAAGGGGAGCAACTAATGAAAAACTGTTTTTT. Protein product: CASRRGATNEKLFF.

CDR3 residues: CASSDRGGGTEAFF. The DNA of the CDR3 is TGCGCCAGCAGTGATCGGGGAGGGGGCACTGAAGCTTTCTTT. J is TRBJ1-1 and V is TRBV10-2; possibly TRBD1 for D (6 bases). This CDR3 is built from 14 residues. Trimming cost V 3 bases and J 4 bases, with 12 bases left between them. CDR1 is WSHSY and CDR2 is SAAADI in the germline V gene.

The chain joins TRBV19 to TRBJ2-7, with 14 bases identical to TRBD2. The CDR3 has 15 amino acids. The junction had 8 bases not matched to a gene; V was cut back by 5 bases and J by 8 bases. Germline assignment: CDR1 LNHDA and CDR2 SQIVND (reference sequence). CDR3 DNA: TGTGCCAGTAGTCTCTCGGGACTAGCGGGAGTGCAGCAGTACTTC. Its protein product is CASSLSGLAGVQQYF.

J is TRBJ2-1 and V is TRBV5-1; D uncertain. V shed 0 bases and J shed 4 bases, with 11 bases lying between them. Germline CDR1 reads SGHRS; CDR2 reads YFSETQ. This CDR3 has 15 residues. The chain's CDR3 is CASSLGRLGYNEQFF. The CDR3 DNA reads as TGCGCCAGCAGCTTGGGGCGTTTGGGGTACAATGAGCAGTTCTTC.

The gene calls are TRBV30 and TRBJ2-7; the match to TRBD2 covers 9 bases. After removal of 3 bases from V and 7 bases from J, the junction contained 7 bases not matched to a gene. The CDR3 totals 13 residues. The germline CDR1 and CDR2 sequences are GTSNPN and SVGIG (reference sequence). The CDR3 DNA reads TGTGCCTGGAGAATGGCGGGAGGGAGGGAGCAGTACTTC. This sequence encodes CAWRMAGGREQYF.

The V gene is TRBV27, the J gene TRBJ2-5; 12 positions match TRBD2. With 5 bases clipped from V and 4 bases from J, the junction kept 5 bases outside the gene matches. The CDR3 loop spans 15 amino acids. Germline-derived CDR1 and CDR2 are MNHEY and SMNVEV (reference sequence). CDR3 in DNA: TGTGCCAGCAGTAACGGACTAGCGGGAACAGAGACCCAGTACTTC. It is translated as CASSNGLAGTETQYF.

There are a few counts of this clone. The rearrangement uses TRBV27 and TRBJ2-7, with 7 bases fitting TRBD2. Germline V gene data show CDR1 as MNHEY and CDR2 as SMNVEV (reference sequence). The length of the CDR3 is 15 residues. V dropped 5 bases and J dropped 2; count of bases not matched to a gene: 9. The CDR3 nucleotides are TGTGCCAGCAGTCTCCAGCGGGGCAGTCCCTACGAGCAGTACTTC. This encodes CASSLQRGSPYEQYF.

CDR3 nucleotides: TGTGCCAGCAGCTTAGGGTCGGGCACTGAAGCTTTCTTT. Translating it yields CASSLGSGTEAFF. The V call is TRBV7-9, the J call TRBJ1-1; D is unclear. The ends were cut back, 1 base at V and 4 bases at J, with 7 bases in the middle. Germline V gene sequence: CDR1 SEHNR, CDR2 FQNEAQ (reference sequence). The CDR3 is 13 residues long.

The rearrangement links TRBV9 to TRBJ2-3; 10 bases match TRBD2. The CDR3 totals 14 residues. J lost 3 bases, V lost 7 bases, and 5 bases had no gene match. Germline V gene lookup returns CDR1 SGDLS and CDR2 YYNGEE. The DNA of the CDR3 is TGTGCCAGCGCCTCTAGCGGGAGTACAGATACGCAGTATTTT. It translates to CASASSGSTDTQYF.

The V gene is TRBV5-1, the J gene TRBJ2-1, with D maybe TRBD2 (6 bases). Per the germline V gene, CDR1 is SGHRS and CDR2 is YFSETQ. This CDR3 has 15 residues. V lost 1 base, J lost 0 bases, and 8 bases lay in between. DNA of the CDR3: TGCGCCAGCAGCTTGACTAGCCCCTCCTACAATGAGCAGTTCTTC. It yields the protein CASSLTSPSYNEQFF.

This clone was seen only once. The V gene is TRBV7-6, the J gene TRBJ2-7; D gene unclear. CDR1 is SGHVS, CDR2 FNYEAQ, per germline. The CDR3 spans 14 residues. Trimming stripped 2 bases from V and 1 base from J, with 9 bases between. The CDR3 loop is CASSLSALSYEQYF. The CDR3 DNA follows: TGTGCCAGCAGCTTATCAGCGCTTTCCTACGAGCAGTACTTC.

The CDR3 nucleotides read TGCGCCAGCAGTGAGTCGTTGTTGGGTCCCTACGAGCAGTACTTC. This gives the protein CASSESLLGPYEQYF. The V gene is TRBV10-2, the J gene TRBJ2-7; D remains ambiguous. The CDR3 extends over 15 amino acids. Germline CDR1 reads WSHSY; CDR2 reads SAAADI. Trimming cost V 0 bases and J 2 bases, with 11 bases left between them.

This clone turned up a few times. The chain couples TRBV7-9 to TRBJ1-1; D is unclear. V shed 1 base and J shed 2 bases, with 8 bases lying between them. CDR1 is SEHNR and CDR2 is FQNEAQ in the germline V gene (reference sequence). The CDR3 has 14 residues. CDR3 amino acids: CASSLDGINTEAFF. The CDR3 DNA is TGTGCCAGCAGCTTAGACGGAATTAACACTGAAGCTTTCTTT.

The chain joins TRBV10-1 to TRBJ2-1, with unresolved D. CDR3 length equals 14 residues. The V and J ends lost 1 base and 9 bases respectively, with 13 bases between them. Germline V gives CDR1 WNHNN, CDR2 SYGVQD (reference sequence). The CDR3 here is CASSEFGRPREQFF. As DNA, the CDR3 is TGCGCCAGCAGTGAGTTTGGCCGTCCTCGTGAGCAGTTCTTC.

This chain links TRBV7-3 with TRBJ2-3; D may be TRBD1 or TRBD2 (6 bases each). Trimming removed 8 bases from V and 3 bases from J, with 12 bases in between. CDR3 size: 13 residues. Germline V CDR1 and CDR2: SGHTA, FQGTGA. CDR3 nucleotide sequence: TGTGCCAGCGCGGAGGGGGGAACAGATACGCAGTATTTT. This sequence encodes CASAEGGTDTQYF.

The chain recombines TRBV9 with TRBJ2-4; TRBD1 might be the D (5 bases). Looked up from germline, CDR1 is SGDLS and CDR2 is YYNGEE. Trimming pared 0 bases from V and 0 bases from J, leaving 13 bases between. CDR3 size: 17 residues. The CDR3 nucleotides read TGTGCCAGCAGCGTAGGGGGCGGAAACCTAGCCAAAAACATTCAGTACTTC. This sequence encodes CASSVGGGNLAKNIQYF.

V usage is TRBV19 and J usage is TRBJ1-5; 10 nucleotides match TRBD1. This CDR3 has 16 amino acids. Per germline, CDR1 LNHDA and CDR2 SQIVND (reference sequence). Trimming cost V 5 bases and J 1 base; bases outside gene matches: 5. As DNA, the CDR3 is TGTGCCAGTAGTTCCCGGGACAGGGGCAGCAATCAGCCCCAGCATTTT. This encodes CASSSRDRGSNQPQHF.

The chain is built from TRBV10-2 and TRBJ2-2; D uncertain. The CDR3 is 13 amino acids. V was cut by 8 bases and J by 5 bases, with 12 bases left in between. Germline loops: CDR1 WSHSY, CDR2 SAAADI. The CDR3 nucleotides are TGCGCCAGCGGGCGGTTCGGAACCGGGGAGCTGTTTTTT. Protein sequence: CASGRFGTGELFF.

This chain connects TRBV7-6 to TRBJ2-7; 7 bases match TRBD2. Germline CDR1 SGHVS, CDR2 FNYEAQ. The junction had 7 bases not matched to a gene; V was cut back by 5 bases and J by 0 bases. This CDR3 is 15 amino acids long. In DNA form, the CDR3 reads TGTGCCAGCAGCCAAGAGCGGGGAAGCTCCTACGAGCAGTACTTC. This encodes CASSQERGSSYEQYF.

Here the CDR3 DNA reads TGTGCCAGCAGTTTAGCAGGGGGCTTGCAGCCCCAGCATTTT. Amino acids: CASSLAGGLQPQHF. The rearrangement uses TRBV27 and TRBJ1-5; 8 nucleotides align to TRBD1. V gave up 2 bases and J gave up 7 bases; unmatched junction bases: 4. The CDR3 runs to 14 residues. Germline V gives CDR1 MNHEY, CDR2 SMNVEV (reference sequence).

The chain employs TRBV27 and TRBJ2-3, with 7 bases aligning to TRBD1. The ends lost 1 base at V and 0 bases at J; junction bases unmatched: 4. Germline assignment: CDR1 MNHEY and CDR2 SMNVEV (reference sequence). This CDR3 contains 16 residues. This CDR3 reads CASSLLDRASTDTQYF. DNA of the CDR3: TGTGCCAGCAGTTTATTAGACAGGGCTAGCACAGATACGCAGTATTTT.

The table lists this clone with a count of one. V and J are TRBV6-5 and TRBJ2-7; TRBD2 agrees at 10 bases. Per the germline V gene, CDR1 is MNHEY and CDR2 is SVGAGI. Germline trimming cut 2 bases from V and 7 bases from J; bases unmatched to any gene: 11. The CDR3 is 16 amino acids. The CDR3 loop is CASSYGLAGAQKEQYF. The CDR3 DNA follows: TGTGCCAGCAGTTACGGCCTAGCGGGAGCGCAAAAAGAGCAGTACTTC.

The chain uses TRBV7-8 and TRBJ2-1, with D possibly matching TRBD1 (5 bases). CDR3 length: 18 amino acids. Germline values: CDR1 SGHVS, CDR2 FQNEAQ. The V and J ends lost 0 bases and 1 base respectively, with 16 bases between them. CDR3 protein: CASSLARLRTLSYNEQFF. In DNA, the CDR3 is TGTGCCAGCAGCTTAGCGAGACTTAGGACACTTTCCTACAATGAGCAGTTCTTC.